Many counts were recorded for the clone carrying this TCR beta chain. Its antigen is as yet unknown. The source of the sample is a study of CD8 T cells in ankylosing spondylitis. The CDR3 has 15 residues. V trimming: 4 bases; J trimming: 7 bases; junction bases outside the gene matches: 12. Germline V gives CDR1 DFQATT, CDR2 SNEGSKA (reference sequence). Preparation of TCR beta libraries was done by quantitative 5'-RACE with molecular barcodes. TCRdb re-called the 5' RACE reads with MiXCR, one entry per CDR3 protein. The sample has roughly 130,000 distinct CDR3 sequences; roughly an eighth are singletons. Findings and caveats of the study: Clones that were linked to disease were CD8+ and were relatively rare in peripheral blood. Reportedly, matched ankylosing spondylitis synovial fluid was significantly enriched for disease-linked clones.

This TCR was recovered from a female donor with ankylosing spondylitis or in good health (not recorded which). The V call is TRBV20-1, the J call TRBJ2-1, with 8 bases that match TRBD2. Source material: blood, either unsorted or a sorted T cell fraction (not recorded which). The CDR3 here is CSATRGSGEYNEQFF. The CDR3 nucleotides read TGCAGTGCTACCCGTGGTAGCGGGGAGTATAATGAGCAGTTCTTC.